The 29 T cell receptor beta chains reported below all come from one sample, sequenced in a study of CD8 T cells in ankylosing spondylitis. These TCRs' antigens remain unknown. TCRdb reanalysed the 5' RACE reads using MiXCR and keeps one entry per CDR3 protein. The sample lists hundreds of thousands of distinct CDR3 sequences, about 12% occurring once. Broader study findings: Seemingly characteristic of ankylosing spondylitis blood was a TCR beta motif consisting of about 8 highly homologous variants.

Sequencing was performed on blood, either unsorted or a sorted T cell fraction (not recorded which). All receptors derive from a male donor with ankylosing spondylitis.

This clonotype was detected many times. V usage is TRBV10-2 and J usage is TRBJ2-2; unclear D gene. V lost 3 bases to trimming and J lost 1 base, with 6 bases between them. CDR1 WSHSY and CDR2 SAAADI come from the germline V gene. The CDR3 consists of 14 residues. CDR3: CASSDALNTGELFF. The DNA of the CDR3 is TGCGCCAGCAGTGATGCACTGAACACCGGGGAGCTGTTTTTT.

This clonotype has at least ten counts. The rearrangement uses TRBV20-1 and TRBJ2-7; possibly TRBD2 for D (6 bases). Germline-derived CDR1 and CDR2 are DFQATT and SNEGSKA (reference sequence). The CDR3 is made up of 14 amino acids. V gave up 6 bases and J gave up 7 bases, with 22 bases separating them. The CDR3 protein is CSAINRGLFLEQYF. DNA for the CDR3: TGCAGTGCAATCAATCGGGGGTTGTTCCTAGAGCAGTACTTC.

This clonotype has more than one count but fewer than ten. The chain carries TRBV18 and TRBJ2-1; TRBD2 matches at 12 bases. V was pared by 1 base and J by 0 bases, with 10 bases of the junction left unmatched. The germline gives CDR1 KGHSH, CDR2 LQKENI. The CDR3 is 20 residues long. The CDR3 spells CASSPLPSGRAFSSYNEQFF. CDR3 DNA sequence: TGTGCCAGCTCACCACTTCCTAGCGGGAGGGCCTTTAGCTCCTACAATGAGCAGTTCTTC.

The V gene is TRBV28, the J gene TRBJ1-2; maybe TRBD1 (5 bases). CDR3 size: 13 residues. V dropped 6 bases and J dropped 8 bases, with 16 bases sitting between them. Germline assignment: CDR1 MDHEN and CDR2 SYDVKM. The CDR3 protein is CASRPRGTTGYTF. In nucleotides, the CDR3 is TGTGCCAGCAGACCAAGGGGAACAACGGGCTACACCTTC.

The chain is built from TRBV5-5 and TRBJ2-5; 12 bases are shared with TRBD2. With 0 bases clipped from V and 5 bases from J, the junction kept 11 bases outside the gene matches. The length of the CDR3 is 18 residues. The germline gives CDR1 SGHKS, CDR2 YYEKEE (reference sequence). The CDR3 spells CASSLGVTSGSDRETQYF. DNA for the CDR3: TGTGCCAGCAGCTTGGGGGTGACTAGCGGGAGTGACCGGGAGACCCAGTACTTC. The full variable domain, its missing parts supplied by reference TRBV5-5 and TRBJ2-5, is DAGVTQSPTHLIKTRGQQVTLRCSPISGHKSVSWYQQVLGQGPQFIFQYYEKEERGRGNFPDRFSARQFPNYSSELNVNALLLGDSALYLCASSLGVTSGSDRETQYFGPGTRLLVL.

The chain couples TRBV11-2 to TRBJ2-5; 9 nucleotides line up with TRBD1. CDR1 and CDR2 from the germline V gene are SGHAT and FQNNGV. V gave up 3 bases and J gave up 4 bases; unmatched junction bases: 3. The CDR3 totals 14 residues. For the CDR3, the DNA is TGTGCCAGCAGCTTTAGACAGGGGGTAGAGACCCAGTACTTC. Its protein is CASSFRQGVETQYF. Full variable domain (rest looked up from reference TRBV11-2 and TRBJ2-5): EAGVAQSPRYKIIEKRQSVAFWCNPISGHATLYWYQQILGQGPKLLIQFQNNGVVDDSQLPKDRFSAERLKGVDSTLKIQPAKLEDSAVYLCASSFRQGVETQYFGPGTRLLVL.

This clonotype was counted a few times. The chain links TRBV10-3 to TRBJ1-2; 9 bases are a match to TRBD1. With 2 bases clipped from V and 5 bases from J, the junction kept 0 bases outside the gene matches. CDR3 length: 13 amino acids. Germline V gives CDR1 ENHRY, CDR2 SYGVKD. In DNA form, the CDR3 reads TGTGCCATCAGTGAGGGGACAGGGTATGGCTACACCTTC. Translated: CAISEGTGYGYTF.

The V and J genes are TRBV19 and TRBJ2-1; the match to TRBD2 covers 15 bases. CDR3 length equals 19 residues. CDR1 is LNHDA, CDR2 SQIVND, per germline (reference sequence). The V and J ends lost 5 bases and 1 base, in that order; junction bases with no gene match: 9. The CDR3 protein is CASSLARTSGRGSYNEQFF. CDR3 bases: TGTGCCAGTAGTCTGGCTCGGACTAGCGGGAGGGGATCCTACAATGAGCAGTTCTTC.

This chain joins TRBV5-5 and TRBJ1-5; 9 bases are a match to TRBD1. The CDR3 spans 14 residues. From germline, CDR1 is SGHKS and CDR2 YYEKEE (reference sequence). With 4 bases clipped from V and 7 bases from J, the junction kept 6 bases outside the gene matches. The CDR3 loop reads CASSPGQGLQPQHF. The DNA for the CDR3 is TGTGCCAGCAGCCCCGGACAGGGGCTGCAGCCCCAGCATTTT.

This clonotype was seen only a few times. The chain recombines TRBV5-1 with TRBJ2-5, with D perhaps TRBD1 (6 bases). Germline loops: CDR1 SGHRS, CDR2 YFSETQ. The V and J ends lost 5 bases and 4 bases respectively, with 18 bases between them. The CDR3 covers 15 residues. The CDR3 here is CASRREAGAGETQYF. Written as DNA, the CDR3 is TGCGCCAGCAGGCGAGAGGCAGGGGCCGGAGAGACCCAGTACTTC.

The chain uses TRBV7-2 and TRBJ2-2, with 8 nucleotides matching TRBD2. J lost 2 bases, V lost 5 bases, and 10 bases had no gene match. The CDR3 sequence is 17 residues long. Germline values: CDR1 SGHTA, CDR2 FQGNSA. The CDR3 is CASSETSGGFNTGELFF. CDR3 nucleotide sequence: TGTGCCAGCAGCGAAACTAGCGGAGGGTTCAACACCGGGGAGCTGTTTTTT.

This clonotype was observed a few times. The chain employs TRBV3-1 and TRBJ2-1; the D gene could be TRBD1 or TRBD2 (7 bases each). The CDR3 is 16 residues long. CDR1 LGHDT and CDR2 YNNKEL come from the germline V gene (reference sequence). V gave up 6 bases and J gave up 5 bases, with 20 bases separating them. The CDR3 DNA is TGTGCCAGCAGTTTCTTAGGGAGCGGGACAGACAATGAGCAGTTCTTC. This codes for CASSFLGSGTDNEQFF.

This clonotype was observed a handful of times. This chain connects TRBV7-8 to TRBJ2-7, with 10 bases aligning to TRBD1. The CDR3 runs to 14 residues. Losses at the gene ends were 8 bases for V and 3 bases for J; bases not matched to a gene: 7. Germline assignment: CDR1 SGHVS and CDR2 FQNEAQ. The CDR3 bases are TGTGCCAGCCAGCCGGGACAGGGGTTCTACGAGCAGTACTTC. This gives the protein CASQPGQGFYEQYF.

The chain uses TRBV27 and TRBJ2-5; D unclear. CDR1 is MNHEY and CDR2 is SMNVEV in the germline V gene (reference sequence). V lost 6 bases to trimming and J lost 5 bases, with 16 bases between them. The CDR3 has 14 residues. This CDR3 reads CASRPRTGSETQYF. DNA for the CDR3: TGTGCCAGCAGACCCAGAACCGGATCCGAGACCCAGTACTTC.

This clonotype was recorded at least ten times. The rearrangement joins TRBV11-2 to TRBJ2-5; possibly TRBD2 for D (6 bases). V shed 5 bases and J shed 5 bases, with 18 bases lying between them. This CDR3 is 15 amino acids long. CDR1 and CDR2 from the germline V gene are SGHAT and FQNNGV. CDR3 amino acids: CASSPPLGGMETQYF. DNA of the CDR3: TGTGCCAGCAGCCCACCCCTAGGAGGGATGGAGACCCAGTACTTC.

This clonotype has only one observation. The gene calls are TRBV5-1 and TRBJ2-3; D is uncertain. Trimming shortened V by 2 bases and J by 0 bases, and 10 bases separated the two germline ends. The CDR3 length is 15 residues. Germline CDR1 is SGHRS and CDR2 is YFSETQ. CDR3 DNA sequence: TGCGCCAGCAGCTTCCAAGACGCTAGCACAGATACGCAGTATTTT. It specifies CASSFQDASTDTQYF. The full variable domain, with the rest looked up from reference TRBV5-1 and TRBJ2-3, is KAGVTQTPRYLIKTRGQQVTLSCSPISGHRSVSWYQQTPGQGLQFLFEYFSETQRNKGNFPGRFSGRQFSNSRSEMNVSTLELGDSALYLCASSFQDASTDTQYFGPGTRLTVL.

This clonotype was detected a few times. CDR3 sequence reads: CASSPTSASTDTQYF. As DNA, the CDR3 is TGCGCCAGCAGCCCGACTAGCGCCTCCACAGATACGCAGTATTTT. This chain connects TRBV5-1 to TRBJ2-3; 8 nucleotides line up with TRBD2. V shed 4 bases, J shed 2 bases, and the junction held 6 bases outside the gene matches. Germline CDR1 SGHRS, CDR2 YFSETQ. CDR3 length: 15 residues.

This clonotype was counted a few times. CDR3: CASTKGPGPDPEYTEAFF. CDR3 nucleotides: TGTGCCAGTACCAAAGGGCCAGGGCCTGATCCTGAATACACTGAAGCTTTCTTT. V usage is TRBV19 and J usage is TRBJ1-1, with D perhaps matching TRBD1 (5 bases). V lost 7 bases and J lost 3, with 27 bases in between. Germline CDR1 LNHDA, CDR2 SQIVND (reference sequence). CDR3 length: 18 residues.

This clonotype has a handful of counts. The chain links TRBV30 to TRBJ1-2; weak D call: TRBD1 (5 bases). The CDR3 consists of 15 residues. V was trimmed by 0 bases and J by 4 bases, leaving 15 bases between them. Germline loops: CDR1 GTSNPN, CDR2 SVGIG (reference sequence). This CDR3 reads CAWSVGTDRSYGYTF. CDR3 bases: TGTGCCTGGAGTGTAGGGACGGACCGTTCCTATGGCTACACCTTC.

This clonotype was counted between two and nine times. V gene TRBV7-2 combines with J gene TRBJ2-3; TRBD1 is a possible D gene (6 bases). Per germline, CDR1 SGHTA and CDR2 FQGNSA. The CDR3 length is 15 residues. Trimming removed 5 bases at V and 3 bases at J, with 15 bases between. The CDR3 coding sequence is TGTGCCAGCAGCCCGCAGTCAGGGGTTACAGATACGCAGTATTTT. Protein: CASSPQSGVTDTQYF.

This clonotype came up a few times. The V and J genes are TRBV24-1 and TRBJ2-2; D possibly corresponds to TRBD2 (5 bases). Germline V lookup: CDR1 KGHDR, CDR2 SFDVKD. V lost 0 bases and J lost 5, with 12 bases in between. The CDR3 spans 16 residues. The chain's CDR3 is CATSDLPSGETGELFF. The CDR3 nucleotides read TGTGCCACCAGTGATTTGCCAAGTGGGGAGACCGGGGAGCTGTTTTTT.

The CDR3 protein is CSARDGAREQYF. The CDR3 coding sequence is TGCAGTGCTAGAGATGGGGCCCGCGAGCAGTACTTC. The chain employs TRBV20-1 and TRBJ2-7; weak D call: TRBD1 (5 bases). V was trimmed by 0 bases and J by 6 bases, leaving 9 bases between them. This CDR3 has 12 residues. Germline V gene lookup returns CDR1 DFQATT and CDR2 SNEGSKA (reference sequence).

This clonotype was detected a few times. This chain joins TRBV5-5 and TRBJ2-5; D is perhaps TRBD1 (7 bases). CDR3 length: 15 residues. Germline-derived CDR1 and CDR2 are SGHKS and YYEKEE (reference sequence). The ends were cut back, 6 bases at V and 5 bases at J, with 20 bases in the middle. The CDR3 sequence is CASNQGGMSRETQYF. The DNA for the CDR3 is TGTGCCAGCAACCAGGGGGGAATGTCTCGGGAGACCCAGTACTTC.

The chain employs TRBV20-1 and TRBJ2-3; possible D gene TRBD2, 5 bases. CDR1 and CDR2 (germline): DFQATT, SNEGSKA (reference sequence). V dropped 4 bases and J dropped 4 bases, with 15 bases sitting between them. The CDR3 consists of 14 residues. The CDR3 DNA is TGCAGTGCTACCACTGGAGGAGGCCCAGATACGCAGTATTTT. As protein: CSATTGGGPDTQYF.

Many counts were recorded for this clonotype. This chain uses TRBV24-1 with TRBJ2-7; perhaps TRBD2 as D (5 bases). The CDR3 is made up of 13 amino acids. Trimming removed 5 bases at V and 2 bases at J, with 9 bases between. CDR1 KGHDR and CDR2 SFDVKD come from the germline V gene. For the CDR3, the DNA is TGTGCCACCAGTGTTCCGGGGACCTACGAGCAGTACTTC. It is translated as CATSVPGTYEQYF.

This clonotype was counted only a few times. The chain is built from TRBV20-1 and TRBJ2-3; no clear D gene. Germline CDR1 is DFQATT and CDR2 is SNEGSKA (reference sequence). The ends were cut back, 2 bases at V and 6 bases at J, with 15 bases in the middle. The CDR3 is 14 amino acids. The DNA for the CDR3 is TGCAGTGCTAGAACCCAAGGACGTCAGGATACGCAGTATTTT. Residues: CSARTQGRQDTQYF.

V usage is TRBV20-1 and J usage is TRBJ1-2; D possibly corresponds to TRBD1 (5 bases). This CDR3 has 15 residues. V was cut by 0 bases and J by 4 bases, with 15 bases left in between. Germline CDR1 and CDR2: DFQATT and SNEGSKA (reference sequence). The chain's CDR3 is CSARDQGLGLYGYTF. The CDR3 bases are TGCAGTGCTAGAGACCAGGGATTGGGCCTCTATGGCTACACCTTC.

V and J are TRBV5-1 and TRBJ2-1; 9 bases agree with TRBD2. Germline trimming cut 2 bases from V and 8 bases from J; bases unmatched to any gene: 5. The germline V gene encodes CDR1 SGHRS and CDR2 YFSETQ. The CDR3 extends over 14 amino acids. This CDR3 is CASSFGREGDEQFF. The CDR3 DNA reads TGCGCCAGCAGCTTTGGGCGGGAGGGCGATGAGCAGTTCTTC.

V and J are TRBV20-1 and TRBJ1-2; TRBD1 matches 9 bases. The germline V gene encodes CDR1 DFQATT and CDR2 SNEGSKA (reference sequence). The ends lost 1 base at V and 3 bases at J; junction bases unmatched: 6. The CDR3 has 15 amino acids. CDR3 sequence reads: CSARVRDRVYYGYTF. In DNA form, the CDR3 reads TGCAGTGCTAGAGTTAGGGACAGGGTTTACTATGGCTACACCTTC.